This T cell receptor (beta chain) was identified during a study of blood T cell repertoires in COVID-19. Study as a whole: The United States, Italy and Spain were the sources of the acute and convalescent COVID-19 samples.

Germline-derived CDR1 and CDR2 are SGHTA and FQGNSA. V gave up 0 bases and J gave up 7 bases, with 9 bases separating them. The CDR3 is made up of 13 amino acids. Authors' data handling: Amplification with reference gene primers provided the estimates of nucleated cell counts. The assay was immunoSEQ multiplex PCR, and TCRdb's table has in-frame clones only and misses some. V and J calls and clone size are copied from that table; D and trimming were computed from the DNA. The sample has about 220,000 clones; more than 75% are singletons. Patients from Seattle were sampled longitudinally, starting during active infection.

Sequencing was done on a sample of peripheral blood. The chain combines TRBV7-2 with TRBJ1-1; D remains unclear. The source is a woman in her 70s with COVID-19, enrolled during active disease. The CDR3 DNA reads as TGTGCCAGCAGCTTAGCAACAGCTCGTGAAGCTTTCTTT. This gives the protein CASSLATAREAFF.